A single sample gave rise to the 31 T cell receptor beta chains below, sequenced in a study of blood T cell repertoires in COVID-19. TCRdb keeps only in-frame clones here, not all; method: immunoSEQ multiplex PCR. The sample gives about 180,000 clones, about nine tenths of which show up once; about 3.9% is in the top ten. The sequencing input was peripheral blood. The receptors originated from a woman under 40 with acute or convalescent COVID-19.

V and J are TRBV2 and TRBJ2-3; 11 nucleotides agree with TRBD2. This CDR3 has 15 amino acids. The trim removed 9 bases at V and 6 bases at J, leaving 11 bases unmatched. Germline assignment: CDR1 SNHLY and CDR2 FYNNEI. The CDR3 region is CASGTSGVQGDTQYF. In DNA, the CDR3 is TGTGCCAGTGGGACTAGCGGAGTGCAGGGGGATACGCAGTATTTT. Filled out from reference TRBV2 and TRBJ2-3, the complete variable domain reads EPEVTQTPSHQVTQMGQEVILRCVPISNHLYFYWYRQILGQKVEFLVSFYNNEISEKSEIFDDQFSVERPDGSNFTLKIRSTKLEDSAMYFCASGTSGVQGDTQYFGPGTRLTVL.

The chain couples TRBV5-4 to TRBJ2-3; a weak D match, TRBD1 (6 bases). This CDR3 contains 17 residues. Germline V CDR1 and CDR2: SGHNT, YYREEE (reference sequence). V was clipped by 5 bases and J by 2 bases, with 21 bases between them. CDR3 protein: CASRVEAAWTDTDTQYF. The CDR3 DNA is TGTGCCAGCAGGGTGGAAGCAGCTTGGACAGACACAGATACGCAGTATTTT. The full variable domain, in which reference TRBV5-4 and TRBJ2-3 provide the parts outside the CDR3, is ETGVTQSPTHLIKTRGQQVTLRCSSQSGHNTVSWYQQALGQGPQFIFQYYREEENGRGNFPPRFSGLQFPNYSSELNVNALELDDSALYLCASRVEAAWTDTDTQYFGPGTRLTVL.

The rearrangement links TRBV3-1 (or the pseudogene TRBV3-2) to TRBJ1-6, with D unclear. The V gene lost 1 base and the J gene lost 9 bases, with 10 bases spanning the gap. Germline assignment: CDR1 LGHDT and CDR2 YNNKEL (reference sequence). The length of the CDR3 is 14 residues. The CDR3, as DNA: TGTGCCAGCAGCCAAGGTATTCAGGTTTCACCCCTCCACTTT. Its translation: CASSQGIQVSPLHF.

The chain carries TRBV6-5 and TRBJ1-2, with D perhaps matching TRBD1 (5 bases). The CDR3 spans 12 residues. Trimming removed 5 bases at V and 8 bases at J, with 12 bases between. Germline CDR1 and CDR2: MNHEY and SVGAGI. The CDR3 here is CASSNGGNGYTF. The DNA of the CDR3 is TGTGCCAGCAGTAACGGGGGGAACGGCTACACCTTC.

The chain uses TRBV20-1 and TRBJ2-3; D ambiguous. Germline CDR1 is DFQATT and CDR2 is SNEGSKA (reference sequence). Trimming left V 5 bases short and J 5 bases short, with 8 bases between. The CDR3 consists of 11 residues. In DNA, the CDR3 is TGCAGTGCTCCCCCCGGAGATACGCAGTATTTT. This codes for CSAPPGDTQYF.

The chain couples TRBV14 to TRBJ1-4; D ambiguous. The V end was cut by 1 base, the J end by 11 bases, with 11 bases between. The V gene's germline CDR1 is SGHDN and CDR2 FVKESK. The CDR3 runs to 13 residues. CDR3 nucleotide sequence: TGTGCCAGCAGCCAAGTTAGGAGTGGGAAACTGTTTTTT. It encodes CASSQVRSGKLFF.

V and J are TRBV4-1 and TRBJ2-1; 7 nucleotides align to TRBD2. This CDR3 is built from 16 residues. The V gene end was trimmed by 3 bases and the J gene end by 2 bases; junction bases not matched to a gene: 7. Looked up from germline, CDR1 is MGHRA and CDR2 is YSYEKL. Written as DNA, the CDR3 is TGCGCCAGCAGCCATGCCAAAAGCGGGGCCTACAATGAGCAGTTCTTC. Its protein is CASSHAKSGAYNEQFF.

J is TRBJ2-1 and V is TRBV5-1; 8 bases line up with TRBD1. V lost 0 bases and J lost 6; bases outside the gene matches: 8. In germline, CDR1 is SGHRS, CDR2 YFSETQ. This CDR3 is built from 16 residues. DNA of the CDR3: TGCGCCAGCAGCTTGGCCGTCCAGGGGGCAGGCAATGAGCAGTTCTTC. Residues: CASSLAVQGAGNEQFF.

V usage is TRBV5-1 and J usage is TRBJ2-3; unclear D gene. This CDR3 is 16 amino acids long. With 0 bases removed from V and 4 bases from J, the gap between germline ends came to 15 bases. Germline loops: CDR1 SGHRS, CDR2 YFSETQ. The CDR3 nucleotides are TGCGCCAGCAGCTTGGTTGGTGTTCAGCGCGCAGATACGCAGTATTTT. Encoded protein: CASSLVGVQRADTQYF.

V is TRBV2 and J is TRBJ2-7; TRBD1 might be the D (6 bases). Trimming pared 8 bases from V and 9 bases from J, leaving 14 bases between. Germline CDR1 and CDR2: SNHLY and FYNNEI. The length of the CDR3 is 11 residues. The DNA for the CDR3 is TGTGCCAGCGGCTCAACAGGGACGCAGTACTTC. Its translation: CASGSTGTQYF.

This sequence joins TRBV7-2 and TRBJ1-3, with a tentative D call TRBD1 (6 bases). Trimming left V 8 bases short and J 0 bases short, with 8 bases between. Germline lookup yields CDR1 SGHTA and CDR2 FQGNSA. The CDR3 has 13 residues. CDR3 sequence: CASGGRSGNTIYF. The CDR3, as DNA: TGTGCCAGCGGGGGCCGCTCTGGAAACACCATATATTTT.

This clone is a singleton in its sample. This sequence joins TRBV19 and TRBJ1-5, with 9 bases fitting TRBD1. The germline CDR1 and CDR2 sequences are LNHDA and SQIVND (reference sequence). The CDR3 spans 16 residues. Trimming at V came to 7 bases and at J to 5 bases, leaving 12 bases not matched to a gene. CDR3 in DNA: TGTGCCAGTACCCCCTCCGGACAGGGGACCCATCAGCCCCAGCATTTT. Translated: CASTPSGQGTHQPQHF.

This chain links TRBV12-3 or TRBV12-4 with TRBJ2-5; D gene uncertain. The length of the CDR3 is 13 residues. Trimming left V 7 bases short and J 0 bases short, with 9 bases between. The CDR3 sequence: CASKIRDQETQYF. CDR3 in DNA: TGTGCCAGCAAAATCCGGGACCAAGAGACCCAGTACTTC.

The rearrangement uses TRBV6-5 and TRBJ1-2, with D unclear. Germline V CDR1 and CDR2: MNHEY, SVGAGI. The CDR3 covers 13 residues. Trimming shortened V by 6 bases and J by 7 bases, and 15 bases separated the two germline ends. The CDR3 is CASRSPPAVGYTF. The CDR3 DNA follows: TGTGCCAGCAGATCCCCCCCCGCAGTTGGCTACACCTTC.

The rearrangement links TRBV3-1 (or the pseudogene TRBV3-2) to TRBJ1-4, with D uncertain. The V gene's germline CDR1 is LGHDT and CDR2 YNNKEL (reference sequence). The CDR3 is made up of 11 amino acids. V was pared by 7 bases and J by 8 bases, with 8 bases between. The CDR3 DNA reads TGTGCCAGCATGGGCAGAGAAAAACTGTTTTTT. It encodes CASMGREKLFF.

This chain joins TRBV11-2 and TRBJ2-1, with 10 bases identical to TRBD2. Losses at the gene ends were 6 bases for V and 7 bases for J; bases not matched to a gene: 9. The CDR3 covers 15 residues. The germline gives CDR1 SGHAT, CDR2 FQNNGV. CDR3 bases: TGTGCCAGCAGGAGACTAGCGGGTGTGGGGAATGAGCAGTTCTTC. Translated: CASRRLAGVGNEQFF.

This clone came up a few times. The chain employs TRBV28 and TRBJ1-5, with D unclear. CDR1 MDHEN and CDR2 SYDVKM come from the germline V gene. This CDR3 has 14 residues. The V and J ends lost 7 bases and 2 bases respectively, with 12 bases between them. CDR3 in amino acids: CASNPAQGNQPQHF. The CDR3 region has the DNA TGTGCCAGCAATCCGGCTCAGGGCAATCAGCCCCAGCATTTT.

The chain couples TRBV6-5 to TRBJ1-2; 8 bases fit TRBD1. The trim removed 0 bases at V and 5 bases at J, leaving 2 bases unmatched. CDR3 length equals 14 residues. Germline CDR1 MNHEY, CDR2 SVGAGI. CDR3 DNA: TGTGCCAGCAGTTACTCGACAGGGGCGTATGGCTACACCTTC. It yields the protein CASSYSTGAYGYTF.

Only one count was recorded for this clone. The chain couples TRBV27 to TRBJ2-1; 10 nucleotides match TRBD2. V gave up 3 bases and J gave up 9 bases; unmatched junction bases: 14. The CDR3 sequence is 17 residues long. Germline V lookup: CDR1 MNHEY, CDR2 SMNVEV (reference sequence). Here the CDR3 reads CASSFGAGPLAGVEQFF. The CDR3 nucleotides are TGTGCCAGCAGTTTTGGGGCAGGGCCCCTAGCGGGAGTTGAGCAGTTCTTC.

This clone has a single count. The chain recombines TRBV4-1 with TRBJ2-1, with D perhaps TRBD2 (6 bases). The CDR3 runs to 13 residues. V was pared by 4 bases and J by 5 bases, with 9 bases between. Per the germline V gene, CDR1 is MGHRA and CDR2 is YSYEKL. This chain's CDR3 is CASSPRGNNEQFF. CDR3 DNA: TGCGCCAGCAGCCCACGGGGGAACAATGAGCAGTTCTTC.

The chain uses TRBV29-1 and TRBJ1-1; D is uncertain. The CDR3 length is 11 residues. V lost 6 bases, J lost 1 base, and 6 bases lay in between. Germline CDR1 SQVTM, CDR2 ANQGSEA. CDR3 coding DNA: TGCAGCGTGCGCAAGAACACTGAAGCTTTCTTT. Translating it yields CSVRKNTEAFF.

This clone was counted between two and nine times. V gene TRBV28 combines with J gene TRBJ1-5; D possibly corresponds to TRBD1 (5 bases). Deletions cut 7 bases from V and 0 bases from J, with 10 bases between. CDR1 is MDHEN and CDR2 is SYDVKM in the germline V gene. The CDR3 is 14 residues long. CDR3 sequence (DNA): TGTGCCAGCACAGGGTTCTATAGCAATCAGCCCCAGCATTTT. Its protein is CASTGFYSNQPQHF. The full variable domain, with the rest looked up from reference TRBV28 and TRBJ1-5, is DVKVTQSSRYLVKRTGEKVFLECVQDMDHENMFWYRQDPGLGLRLIYFSYDVKMKEKGDIPEGYSVSREKKERFSLILESASTNQTSMYLCASTGFYSNQPQHFGDGTRLSIL.

This rearrangement joins TRBV2 to TRBJ2-2; 8 bases are a match to TRBD2. Germline lookup yields CDR1 SNHLY and CDR2 FYNNEI. The CDR3 loop spans 15 amino acids. V trimming: 8 bases; J trimming: 1 base; junction bases outside the gene matches: 6. CDR3 protein: CASVVLAGNTGELFF. CDR3 nucleotide sequence: TGTGCCAGCGTAGTTCTAGCGGGGAACACCGGGGAGCTGTTTTTT.

The chain combines TRBV6-4 with TRBJ2-1, with D tentatively TRBD1 (5 bases). V lost 5 bases, J lost 7 bases, and 12 bases lay in between. Germline values: CDR1 MRHNA, CDR2 SNTAGT. The CDR3 spans 13 residues. This CDR3 is CASSTGSGNEQFF. The CDR3 DNA follows: TGTGCCAGCAGTACTGGTTCAGGGAATGAGCAGTTCTTC.

The gene calls are TRBV3-1 (or the pseudogene TRBV3-2) and TRBJ1-2, with TRBD1 identical over 7 bases. CDR3 length equals 19 residues. Germline V gives CDR1 LGHDT, CDR2 YNNKEL (reference sequence). J was trimmed by 2 bases and V by 2 bases; bases with no gene match: 17. For the CDR3, the DNA is TGTGCCAGCAGCCAAAGACGAAGCCTAATTAAGACAGGGAACTATGGCTACACCTTC. Its protein is CASSQRRSLIKTGNYGYTF.

The J gene is TRBJ1-2, the V gene TRBV27; 9 nucleotides agree with TRBD1. The germline gives CDR1 MNHEY, CDR2 SMNVEV (reference sequence). After removal of 5 bases from V and 7 bases from J, the junction contained 11 bases not matched to a gene. This CDR3 spans 15 amino acids. In nucleotides, the CDR3 is TGTGCCAGCAGTGTTACCGGGACAGGGTCGCTTGGCTACACCTTC. Amino acid sequence: CASSVTGTGSLGYTF.

The V gene is TRBV18, the J gene TRBJ2-2; TRBD2 matches 7 bases. CDR1 KGHSH and CDR2 LQKENI come from the germline V gene. The CDR3 has 19 residues. V shed 1 base, J shed 1 base, and the junction held 12 bases outside the gene matches. This CDR3 reads CASSPLRPGTTLNTGELFF. Here the CDR3 DNA reads TGTGCCAGCTCACCACTTAGGCCCGGGACTACCCTGAACACCGGGGAGCTGTTTTTT. The full variable domain, with the rest looked up from reference TRBV18 and TRBJ2-2, is NAGVMQNPRHLVRRRGQEARLRCSPMKGHSHVYWYRQLPEEGLKFMVYLQKENIIDESGMPKERFSAEFPKEGPSILRIQQVVRGDSAAYFCASSPLRPGTTLNTGELFFGEGSRLTVL.

V gene TRBV6-1 combines with J gene TRBJ1-1; no firm D call. Trimming removed 2 bases from V and 8 bases from J, with 12 bases in between. The germline V gene has CDR1 MNHNS and CDR2 SASEGT. The CDR3 loop spans 13 amino acids. The CDR3 coding sequence is TGTGCCAGCAGTGAAAACCCCCTGGAGGAAGCTTTCTTT. Translating gives CASSENPLEEAFF.

The chain joins TRBV18 to TRBJ1-1; maybe TRBD1 (6 bases). This CDR3 comprises 13 residues. Trimming removed 7 bases at V and 4 bases at J, with 13 bases between. CDR1 is KGHSH and CDR2 is LQKENI in the germline V gene. The CDR3 is CASCRGEATEAFF. The DNA for the CDR3 is TGTGCCAGCTGCAGGGGAGAGGCCACTGAAGCTTTCTTT.

This clone is a singleton in its sample. The genes are TRBV9 and TRBJ2-2; maybe TRBD2 (6 bases). CDR1 and CDR2 from the germline V gene are SGDLS and YYNGEE. V lost 6 bases and J lost 5, with 11 bases in between. CDR3 length equals 13 residues. CDR3 protein: CASTPGGTGELFF. CDR3 sequence (DNA): TGTGCCAGCACCCCCGGGGGTACCGGGGAGCTGTTTTTT.

The CDR3, as DNA: TGTGCCAGCAGTGAAAGGCAGGGGAGGGATTCACCCCTCCACTTT. This sequence encodes CASSERQGRDSPLHF. This rearrangement joins TRBV2 to TRBJ1-6, with D maybe TRBD1 (6 bases). The CDR3 sequence is 15 residues long. With 2 bases removed from V and 8 bases from J, the gap between germline ends came to 13 bases. CDR1 is SNHLY and CDR2 is FYNNEI in the germline V gene.